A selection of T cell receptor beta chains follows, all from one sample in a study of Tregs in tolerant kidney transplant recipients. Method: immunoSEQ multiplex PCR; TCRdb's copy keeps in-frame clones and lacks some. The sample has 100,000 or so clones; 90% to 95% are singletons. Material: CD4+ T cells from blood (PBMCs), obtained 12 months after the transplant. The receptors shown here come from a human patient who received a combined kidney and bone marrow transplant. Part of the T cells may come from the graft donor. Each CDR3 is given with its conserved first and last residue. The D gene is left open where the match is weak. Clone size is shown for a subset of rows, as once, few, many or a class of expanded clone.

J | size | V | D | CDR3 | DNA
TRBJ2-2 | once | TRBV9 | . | CASSVAAGGELFF | TGTGCCAGCAGCGTAGCTGCGGGCGGGGAGCTGTTTTTT
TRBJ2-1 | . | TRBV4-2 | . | CASSQEPAGSSYNEQFF | TGTGCCAGCAGCCAAGAGCCGGCTGGGAGCTCCTACAATGAGCAGTTCTTC
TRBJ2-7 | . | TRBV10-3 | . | CAISSGTLYEQYF | TGTGCCATCAGCTCCGGGACTCTCTACGAGCAGTACTTC
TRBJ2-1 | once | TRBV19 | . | CASSILEAEQFF | TGTGCCAGTAGTATACTAGAGGCTGAGCAGTTCTTC
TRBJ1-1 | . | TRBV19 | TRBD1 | CASSPRTGGHTEAFF | TGTGCCAGTAGTCCGCGGACAGGGGGACACACTGAAGCTTTCTTT
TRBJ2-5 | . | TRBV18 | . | CASSPWQAVETQYF | TGTGCCAGCTCACCATGGCAGGCTGTAGAGACCCAGTACTTC
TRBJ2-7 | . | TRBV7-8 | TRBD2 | CASSLASGGYEQYF | TGTGCCAGCAGCTTAGCATCGGGGGGCTACGAGCAGTACTTC
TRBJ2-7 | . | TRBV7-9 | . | CASTLNRASSYEQYF | TGTGCCAGCACCCTGAACAGGGCAAGCTCCTACGAGCAGTACTTC
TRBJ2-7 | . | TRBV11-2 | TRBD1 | CASSEVRDRGRTYF | TGTGCCAGCAGCGAAGTCCGGGACAGGGGGAGAACGTACTTC
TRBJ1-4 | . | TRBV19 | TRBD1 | CASSEDREEKLFF | TGTGCCAGTAGTGAGGACAGGGAAGAAAAACTGTTTTTT
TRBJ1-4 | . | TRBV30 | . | CAWTKPFGGRTEKLFF | TGTGCCTGGACCAAGCCCTTCGGTGGGAGGACCGAAAAACTGTTTTTT
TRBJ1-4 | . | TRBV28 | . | CASSPPPATNEKLFF | TGTGCCAGCAGTCCCCCCCCAGCAACTAATGAAAAACTGTTTTTT
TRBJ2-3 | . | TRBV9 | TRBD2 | CASSFRGGLVDTQYF | TGTGCCAGCAGCTTCCGGGGGGGCCTTGTCGATACGCAGTATTTT
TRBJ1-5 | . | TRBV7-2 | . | CASSLEGTGNNQPQHF | TGTGCCAGCAGCTTAGAGGGTACAGGGAACAATCAGCCCCAGCATTTT
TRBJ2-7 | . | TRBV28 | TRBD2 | CASSFSLWDYEKYF | TGTGCCAGCAGTTTTAGTCTGTGGGACTACGAAAAGTACTTC
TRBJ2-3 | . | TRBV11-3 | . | CASSLGGDTQYF | TGTGCCAGCAGCCTGGGGGGAGATACGCAGTATTTT
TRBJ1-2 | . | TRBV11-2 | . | CASSLRTVYGYTF | TGTGCCAGCAGCTTAAGGACAGTCTATGGCTACACCTTC
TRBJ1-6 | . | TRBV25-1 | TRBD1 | CASNGDRGKESPLHF | TGTGCCAGCAACGGGGACAGGGGAAAGGAGTCACCCCTCCACTTT
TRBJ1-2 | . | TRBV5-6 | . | CASSLNTYGYTF | TGTGCCAGCAGCCTTAACACCTATGGCTACACCTTC
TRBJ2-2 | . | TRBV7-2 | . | CASSIRPLASGELFF | TGTGCCAGCAGCATTAGACCCCTAGCGTCCGGGGAGCTGTTTTTT
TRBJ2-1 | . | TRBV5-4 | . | CASSSSKGNNEQFF | TGTGCCAGCAGCTCTTCTAAGGGGAACAATGAGCAGTTCTTC
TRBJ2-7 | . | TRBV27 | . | CASSLNTLSALSYEQYF | TGTGCCAGCAGTTTGAACACCTTATCTGCCCTCTCCTACGAGCAGTACTTC
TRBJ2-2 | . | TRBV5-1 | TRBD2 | CASTGVAGQLGTGELFF | TGCGCCAGCACCGGGGTAGCGGGTCAATTAGGAACCGGGGAGCTGTTTTTT
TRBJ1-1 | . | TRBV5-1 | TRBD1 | CASRGQGSTEAFF | TGCGCCAGCAGAGGACAGGGTTCCACTGAAGCTTTCTTT
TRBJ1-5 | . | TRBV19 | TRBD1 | CASSKRDRSNQPQHF | TGTGCCAGTAGTAAACGGGACAGGAGCAATCAGCCCCAGCATTTT
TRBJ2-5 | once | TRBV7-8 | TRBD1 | CASSLGGDRGRETQYF | TGTGCCAGCAGCTTAGGGGGAGACAGGGGTCGAGAGACCCAGTACTTC
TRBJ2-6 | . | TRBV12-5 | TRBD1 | CASGLVRLRGHFSGANVLTF | TGTGCTAGTGGTTTGGTACGGCTCAGGGGGCACTTTTCTGGGGCCAACGTCCTGACTTTC
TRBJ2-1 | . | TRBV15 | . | CATSRDVWAHNEQFF | TGTGCCACCAGCAGAGACGTTTGGGCTCACAATGAGCAGTTCTTC
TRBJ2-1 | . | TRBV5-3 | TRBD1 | CARSFPGTGKNEQFF | TGTGCCAGAAGCTTCCCCGGGACAGGGAAGAATGAGCAGTTCTTC
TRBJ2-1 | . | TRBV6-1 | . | CAILGASYNEQFF | TGTGCCATTCTAGGTGCTTCCTACAATGAGCAGTTCTTC
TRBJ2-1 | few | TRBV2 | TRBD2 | CASTEQWGGRPGFF | TGTGCCAGCACCGAACAGTGGGGGGGAAGGCCGGGGTTCTTC
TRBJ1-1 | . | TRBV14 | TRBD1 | CASSPRPGQGAKIEAFF | TGTGCCAGCAGCCCACGCCCGGGACAGGGGGCGAAGATTGAAGCTTTCTTT
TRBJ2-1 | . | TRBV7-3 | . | CASSADPGLTNNEQFF | TGTGCCAGCAGCGCCGATCCGGGACTGACGAACAATGAGCAGTTCTTC
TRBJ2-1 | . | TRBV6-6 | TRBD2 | CASGSSGSYNEQFF | TGTGCCAGCGGATCTAGCGGGAGCTACAATGAGCAGTTCTTC
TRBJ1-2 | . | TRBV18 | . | CASSPEGDYGYTF | TGTGCCAGCTCACCAGAAGGGGACTATGGCTACACCTTC
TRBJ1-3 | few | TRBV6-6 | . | CASREPGSYTIYF | TGTGCCAGCAGAGAGCCCGGGTCATACACCATATATTTT
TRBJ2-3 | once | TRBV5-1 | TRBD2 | CASSLAPHGLADTDTQYF | TGCGCCAGCAGCTTGGCCCCTCACGGACTAGCGGACACAGATACGCAGTATTTT
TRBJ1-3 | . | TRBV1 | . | CTSSQEGASVDGNTIYF | TGCACCAGCAGCCAAGAGGGGGCGTCCGTGGATGGAAACACCATATATTTT
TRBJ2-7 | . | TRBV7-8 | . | CASSPRTRPKVREQYF | TGTGCCAGCAGCCCACGGACAAGGCCTAAAGTGCGCGAGCAGTACTTC
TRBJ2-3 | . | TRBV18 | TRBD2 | CASLLRTSGSPITDTQYF | TGTGCCAGCTTACTTAGGACTAGCGGGAGTCCCATCACAGATACGCAGTATTTT
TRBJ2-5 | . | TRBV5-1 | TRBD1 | CASTIQGATPETQYF | TGCGCCAGCACTATACAGGGGGCCACCCCCGAGACCCAGTACTTC
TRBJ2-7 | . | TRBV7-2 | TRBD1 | CASSLVGQGGEQYF | TGTGCCAGCAGCTTAGTGGGACAGGGGGGCGAGCAGTACTTC
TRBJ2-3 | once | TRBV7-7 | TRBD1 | CASSPLGQGYDTQYF | TGTGCCAGCAGCCCGTTGGGACAGGGGTACGATACGCAGTATTTT
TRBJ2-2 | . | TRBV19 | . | CASSIGTATGGGELFF | TGTGCCAGTAGTATAGGAACAGCTACTGGAGGCGGGGAGCTGTTTTTT
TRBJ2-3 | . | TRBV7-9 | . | CASSPRLVTDTQYF | TGTGCCAGCAGCCCCCGACTAGTGACAGATACGCAGTATTTT
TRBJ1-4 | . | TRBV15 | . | CATSRPELIGATNEKLFF | TGTGCCACCAGCAGGCCCGAGCTTATCGGGGCAACTAATGAAAAACTGTTTTTT
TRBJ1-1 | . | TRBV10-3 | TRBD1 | CAIRPTGASTEAFF | TGTGCCATCAGGCCAACAGGGGCAAGCACTGAAGCTTTCTTT
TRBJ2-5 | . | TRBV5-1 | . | CASSLDPRQGRETQYF | TGCGCCAGCAGCTTAGACCCCCGCCAGGGGCGAGAGACCCAGTACTTC
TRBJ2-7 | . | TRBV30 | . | CAWTPKGHKVTQYF | TGTGCCTGGACCCCCAAGGGACACAAAGTCACGCAGTACTTC
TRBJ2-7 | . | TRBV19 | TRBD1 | CASSLGTGYSYEQYF | TGTGCCAGTAGTCTCGGGACAGGCTACTCCTACGAGCAGTACTTC
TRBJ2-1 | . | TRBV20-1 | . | CSARENNEQFF | TGCAGTGCTAGGGAGAACAATGAGCAGTTCTTC
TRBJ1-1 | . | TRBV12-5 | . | CASGLGQRDAEAFF | TGTGCTAGTGGTTTGGGCCAGAGGGATGCTGAAGCTTTCTTT
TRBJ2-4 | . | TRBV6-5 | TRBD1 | CASDRGRINIQYF | TGTGCCAGCGACAGGGGGCGCATAAACATTCAGTACTTC
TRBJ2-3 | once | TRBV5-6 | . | CASSTLYTRTDTQYF | TGTGCCAGCAGCACCCTTTACACCCGCACAGATACGCAGTATTTT
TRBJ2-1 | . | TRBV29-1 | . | CSALTSNEQFF | TGCAGCGCTTTGACTTCGAATGAGCAGTTCTTC
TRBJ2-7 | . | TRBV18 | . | CASSPSGRGSSYEQYF | TGTGCCAGCTCACCATCGGGGAGGGGGAGCTCCTACGAGCAGTACTTC
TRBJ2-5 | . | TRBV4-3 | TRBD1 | CASSQYTGTDLKTQYF | TGCGCCAGCAGCCAATACACCGGGACAGACTTGAAGACCCAGTACTTC